Only one count was recorded for the clone carrying this T cell receptor beta chain. Original methodology: Reference gene primer amplification gave nucleated cell count estimates. The assay was immunoSEQ multiplex PCR, and TCRdb's table has in-frame clones only and misses some. V, J and clone size are those of that table, while D and trimming were read from the DNA. The sample has 61,000 or so clones; 88% are singletons. These data belong to a study of blood T cell repertoires in COVID-19. As for the study in general: Sites in the United States, Italy and Spain provided acute and convalescent COVID-19 samples.

The TCR sequence derives from an elderly woman with active COVID-19. The sequencing sample was made of peripheral blood.

CDR3 in DNA: TGTGCCAGCAGTTTTGACCGAGGGCGGTCGGGCTACACCTTC. It translates to CASSFDRGRSGYTF. This chain connects TRBV27 to TRBJ1-2; D call uncertain. Germline V CDR1 and CDR2: MNHEY, SMNVEV (reference sequence). Deletions cut 3 bases from V and 8 bases from J, with 16 bases between. CDR3 length: 14 residues.